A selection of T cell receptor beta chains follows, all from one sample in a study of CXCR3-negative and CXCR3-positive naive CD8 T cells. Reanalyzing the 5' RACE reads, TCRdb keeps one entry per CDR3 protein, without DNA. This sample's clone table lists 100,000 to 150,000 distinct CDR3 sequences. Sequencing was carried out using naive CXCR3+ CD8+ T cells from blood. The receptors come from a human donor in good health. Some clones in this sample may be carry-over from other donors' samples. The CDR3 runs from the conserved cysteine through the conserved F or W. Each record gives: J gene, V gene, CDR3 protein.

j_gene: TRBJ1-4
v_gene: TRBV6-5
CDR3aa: CASRMEQWDEKLFF

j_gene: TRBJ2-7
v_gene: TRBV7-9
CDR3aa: CASSIGQTDYEQYF

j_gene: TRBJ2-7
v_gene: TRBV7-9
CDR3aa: CASSPGVRSYEQYF

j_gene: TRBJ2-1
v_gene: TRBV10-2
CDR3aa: CASSTSGQYNEQFF

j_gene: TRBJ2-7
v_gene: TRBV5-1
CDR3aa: CALTLPEAAYEQYF

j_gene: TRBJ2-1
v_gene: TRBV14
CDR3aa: CASSSTGYNEQFF

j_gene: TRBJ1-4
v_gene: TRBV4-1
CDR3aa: CASSHVPGQGNEKLFF

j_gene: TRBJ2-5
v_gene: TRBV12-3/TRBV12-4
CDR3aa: CASSLDGVGETQYF

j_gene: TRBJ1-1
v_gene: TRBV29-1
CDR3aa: CSVVGVETEAFF

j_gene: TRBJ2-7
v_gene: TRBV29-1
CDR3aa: CSVGDMSYEQYF

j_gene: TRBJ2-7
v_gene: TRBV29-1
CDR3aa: CSAQQGPSYEQYF

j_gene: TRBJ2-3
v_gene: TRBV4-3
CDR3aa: CASSPGGQTDTQYF

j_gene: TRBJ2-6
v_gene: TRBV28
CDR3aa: CASSFRDRGRTGANVLTF

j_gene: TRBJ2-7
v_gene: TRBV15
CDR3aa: CATSRDSRRERSYEQYF

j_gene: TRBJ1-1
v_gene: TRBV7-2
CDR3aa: CASSLSGQGFTEAFF

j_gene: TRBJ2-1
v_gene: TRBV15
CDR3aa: CATSRDHSDEQFF

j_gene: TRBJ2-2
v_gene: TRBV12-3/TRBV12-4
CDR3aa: CASSLVQGKAGELFF

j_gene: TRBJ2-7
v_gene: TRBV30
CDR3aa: CAWSVIETDEQYF

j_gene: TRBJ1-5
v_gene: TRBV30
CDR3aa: CACSTADGQPQHF

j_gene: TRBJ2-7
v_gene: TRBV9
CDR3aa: CASSEGTGTASEQYF

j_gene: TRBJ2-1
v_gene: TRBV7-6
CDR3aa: CASSAGTGVYNEQFF

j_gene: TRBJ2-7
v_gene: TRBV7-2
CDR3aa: CASSLFGVGYEQYF

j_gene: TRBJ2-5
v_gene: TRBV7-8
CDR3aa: CASSPGTSGGPKETQYF

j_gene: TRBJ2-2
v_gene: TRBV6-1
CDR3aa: CASSEIGGTSSTGELFF

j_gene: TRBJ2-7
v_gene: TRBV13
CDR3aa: CASSLGRTSYEQYF

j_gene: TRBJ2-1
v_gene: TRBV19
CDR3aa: CASSGNRDEQFF

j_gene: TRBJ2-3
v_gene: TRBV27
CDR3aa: CASSFGTAPGDTQYF

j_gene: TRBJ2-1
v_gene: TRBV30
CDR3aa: CAWSVLAGNYEQFF

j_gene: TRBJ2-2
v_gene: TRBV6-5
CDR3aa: CASRPNSGGLNTGELFF

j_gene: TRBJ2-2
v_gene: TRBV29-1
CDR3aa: CSVDRGLGTGELFF

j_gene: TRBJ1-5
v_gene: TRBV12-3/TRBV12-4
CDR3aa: CASSLGGVFRPQHF

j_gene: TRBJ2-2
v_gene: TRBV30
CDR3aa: CAWSPTGELFF

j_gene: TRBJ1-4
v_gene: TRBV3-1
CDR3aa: CASTPTDANEKLFF

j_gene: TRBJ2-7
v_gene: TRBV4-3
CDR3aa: CASSQLSGEAHEQYF

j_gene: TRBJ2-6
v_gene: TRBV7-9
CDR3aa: CAPATSGTYGANVLTF

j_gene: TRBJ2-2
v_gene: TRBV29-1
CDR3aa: CSAEGTTGELFF

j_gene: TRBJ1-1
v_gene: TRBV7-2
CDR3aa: CASSLVWGNTEAFF

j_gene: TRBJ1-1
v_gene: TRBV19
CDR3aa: CASSPTTDEAFF

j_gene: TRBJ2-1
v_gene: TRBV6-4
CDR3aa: CASSAGNSYNEQFF

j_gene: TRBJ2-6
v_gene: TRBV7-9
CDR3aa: CASSSPPGLHSGANVLTF

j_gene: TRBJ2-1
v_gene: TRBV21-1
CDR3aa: CASSREKRTGKDNEQFF

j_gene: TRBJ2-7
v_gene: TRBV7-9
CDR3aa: CASSLPGGHEQYF

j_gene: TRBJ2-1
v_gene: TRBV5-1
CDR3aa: CASSLAYGGRSSYNEQFF

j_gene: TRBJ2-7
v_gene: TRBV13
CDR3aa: CASSNRDGPYEQYF

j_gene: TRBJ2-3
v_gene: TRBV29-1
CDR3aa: CSAAVPSTDTQYF

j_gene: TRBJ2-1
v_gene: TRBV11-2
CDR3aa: CASRGAASGTGQFF

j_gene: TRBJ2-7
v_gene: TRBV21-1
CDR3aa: CASSSLNRGHYEQYF

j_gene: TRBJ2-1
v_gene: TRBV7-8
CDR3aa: CASTVGNEQFF

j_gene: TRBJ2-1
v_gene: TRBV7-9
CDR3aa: CASSSGTSEFF

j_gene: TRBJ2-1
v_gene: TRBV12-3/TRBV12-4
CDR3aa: CAITPLQGNEQFF

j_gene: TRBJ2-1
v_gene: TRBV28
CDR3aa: CASSPGAGNEQFF